Each of the 20 T cell receptor beta chains below was sequenced from the same sample in a study of regulatory T cells in long-lasting Graves disease. Time point denoted: newly diagnosed GD, antithyroid drugs for less than 3 months. Isolated PBMC RNA provided the starting material for the TCR library. TCR beta libraries were built with iRepertoire HTBI primers and Arm-PCR of CDR3 regions. TCRdb re-called the multiplex PCR reads with MiXCR, one entry per CDR3 protein. Among approximately 480,000 distinct CDR3 sequences listed, 15% to 20% were seen once. This sample was shared with a second study, whose subject was T cells in Graves' hyperthyroidism and ophthalmopathy.

This material consisted of peripheral blood mononuclear cells (PBMCs), taken at new diagnosis, from a patient treated with antithyroid drugs. These TCRs come from a man aged 40-50 years with Graves disease.

This chain links TRBV28 with TRBJ1-3, with D tentatively TRBD1 (6 bases). CDR3 length: 15 residues. V lost 5 bases, J lost 4 bases, and 15 bases lay in between. The germline CDR1 and CDR2 sequences are MDHEN and SYDVKM. CDR3 DNA: TGTGCCAGCAGTGGTACGGGGGCGGTCGGAAACACCATATATTTT. Encoded protein: CASSGTGAVGNTIYF.

The chain couples TRBV20-1 to TRBJ2-3; 13 bases map to TRBD2. The CDR3 runs 15 residues. Germline values: CDR1 DFQATT, CDR2 SNEGSKA (reference sequence). J lost 2 bases, V lost 6 bases, and 5 bases had no gene match. CDR3 DNA: TGCAGTGCGACCGGGACTAGCGGGGCCACAGATACGCAGTATTTT. Its protein product is CSATGTSGATDTQYF.

The table lists this clonotype with a few counts. V usage is TRBV6-5 and J usage is TRBJ2-5; D may be TRBD2 (6 bases). Germline V lookup: CDR1 MNHEY, CDR2 SVGAGI. Trimming left V 2 bases short and J 2 bases short, with 12 bases between. The CDR3 sequence is 15 residues long. In nucleotides, the CDR3 is TGTGCCAGCAGTTACACTTGGGGGGATCAAGAGACCCAGTACTTC. Its translation is CASSYTWGDQETQYF.

This clonotype has a count of ten or more. The V call is TRBV5-5, the J call TRBJ1-5; the D is unclear. There are 14 residues in the CDR3. The V and J ends lost 0 bases and 1 base respectively, with 5 bases between them. Germline V gene data show CDR1 as SGHKS and CDR2 as YYEKEE (reference sequence). The DNA for the CDR3 is TGTGCCAGCAGCTTGGCCGGCAGCAATCAGCCCCAGCATTTT. Its translation: CASSLAGSNQPQHF.

This chain connects TRBV5-1 to TRBJ2-6; D gene ambiguous. The germline gives CDR1 SGHRS, CDR2 YFSETQ. V was shortened by 5 bases and J by 0 bases, with 9 bases between the two germline ends. The CDR3 sequence is 15 residues long. The CDR3 DNA reads as TGCGCCAGCAGAAATACCTTCTCTGGGGCCAACGTCCTGACTTTC. Translating gives CASRNTFSGANVLTF.

This clonotype was observed many times. The chain links TRBV11-2 to TRBJ2-2; D gene ambiguous. Germline V lookup: CDR1 SGHAT, CDR2 FQNNGV. This CDR3 comprises 11 residues. Trimming pared 9 bases from V and 3 bases from J, leaving 5 bases between. The CDR3 sequence: CASRDTGELFF. CDR3 coding DNA: TGTGCCAGTCGAGACACCGGGGAGCTGTTTTTT. Supplemented by reference TRBV11-2 and TRBJ2-2, the full variable domain reads EAGVAQSPRYKIIEKRQSVAFWCNPISGHATLYWYQQILGQGPKLLIQFQNNGVVDDSQLPKDRFSAERLKGVDSTLKIQPAKLEDSAVYLCASRDTGELFFGEGSRLTVL.

This clonotype was detected many times. This chain joins TRBV12-3 or TRBV12-4 and TRBJ2-2, with D hard to call. There are 14 residues in the CDR3. V was shortened by 1 base and J by 4 bases, with 7 bases between the two germline ends. CDR3 DNA: TGTGCCAGCAGTTTAGGGCTGAGCACCGGGGAGCTGTTTTTT. Its translation: CASSLGLSTGELFF.

The sample holds a few counts of this clonotype. The rearrangement joins TRBV24-1 to TRBJ1-3; no definite D call. V was shortened by 10 bases and J by 4 bases, with 22 bases between the two germline ends. The CDR3 loop spans 16 amino acids. The germline CDR1 and CDR2 sequences are KGHDR and SFDVKD. CDR3 amino acids: CATRRTIVGLGNTIYF. CDR3 DNA: TGTGCCACGAGACGAACCATCGTGGGGTTAGGAAACACCATATATTTT.

The chain links TRBV3-1 to TRBJ2-4; weak D call: TRBD2 (6 bases). The CDR3 has 14 amino acids. V was shortened by 3 bases and J by 5 bases, with 11 bases between the two germline ends. Germline V CDR1 and CDR2: LGHDT, YNNKEL (reference sequence). CDR3 in amino acids: CASSHLGSENIQYF. As DNA, the CDR3 is TGTGCCAGCAGCCACCTCGGGAGTGAAAACATTCAGTACTTC.

This clonotype was counted ten times or more. This chain links TRBV5-1 with TRBJ2-5, with 11 bases identical to TRBD1. Germline assignment: CDR1 SGHRS and CDR2 YFSETQ. CDR3 length equals 14 residues. Germline trimming cut 3 bases from V and 5 bases from J; bases unmatched to any gene: 3. The CDR3 region is CASSWTGGRETQYF. In DNA form, the CDR3 reads TGCGCCAGCAGCTGGACAGGGGGCCGGGAGACCCAGTACTTC. Full variable domain (outside the CDR3, taken from reference TRBV5-1 and TRBJ2-5): KAGVTQTPRYLIKTRGQQVTLSCSPISGHRSVSWYQQTPGQGLQFLFEYFSETQRNKGNFPGRFSGRQFSNSRSEMNVSTLELGDSALYLCASSWTGGRETQYFGPGTRLLVL.

Note on this clonotype: A read error may be the cause here, since a much bigger clone is one base away. The chain carries TRBV28 and TRBJ2-2; TRBD1 is a possible D gene (8 bases). There are 17 residues in the CDR3. Germline CDR1 reads MDHEN; CDR2 reads SYDVKM. The DNA for the CDR3 is TGTGCCAGCAGTTTAGGGCGACAGGGGAGGGCCACCGGGGAGCTGGTTTTT. Amino acid sequence: CASSLGRQGRATGELVF.

This clonotype was seen only a few times. The V gene is TRBV24-1, the J gene TRBJ2-2; TRBD2 agrees at 7 bases. Germline trimming cut 1 base from V and 3 bases from J; bases unmatched to any gene: 1. In germline, CDR1 is KGHDR, CDR2 SFDVKD. The CDR3 totals 15 residues. CDR3 DNA sequence: TGTGCCACCAGTGATTTAGCGGGATACACCGGGGAGCTGTTTTTT. This codes for CATSDLAGYTGELFF.

There are a few counts of this clonotype. J is TRBJ2-6 and V is TRBV10-3, with 15 bases lining up with TRBD2. Looked up from germline, CDR1 is ENHRY and CDR2 is SYGVKD. The CDR3 is 19 amino acids. V lost 2 bases to trimming and J lost 2 bases; unmatched junction nucleotides: 4. The CDR3 DNA sequence: TGTGCCATCAGTGAGCCGGGACTAGCGGGAGGAACTGGGGCCAACGTCCTGACTTTC. It translates to CAISEPGLAGGTGANVLTF.

Many counts were recorded for this clonotype. The V call is TRBV3-1, the J call TRBJ2-7, with unresolved D. CDR1 and CDR2 from the germline V gene are LGHDT and YNNKEL (reference sequence). The V end was cut by 4 bases, the J end by 7 bases, with 14 bases between. The CDR3 extends over 13 amino acids. CDR3 nucleotides: TGTGCCAGCAGCCGGGTTGACCACGCGGAGCAGTACTTC. The encoded protein is CASSRVDHAEQYF.

This clonotype has only a few counts. The rearrangement uses TRBV6-1 and TRBJ2-7; 8 bases map to TRBD2. The CDR3 runs to 16 residues. V lost 5 bases and J lost 5; bases outside the gene matches: 14. The germline V gene encodes CDR1 MNHNS and CDR2 SASEGT. The CDR3 loop is CASSHRLGLALDEQYF. In nucleotides, the CDR3 is TGTGCCAGCAGTCACCGCCTCGGACTAGCTCTGGACGAGCAGTACTTC.

This clonotype has just one count. CDR3 DNA sequence: TGTGCCAGCAGCCCCCGGGGAGCGGGAATCGATGAGCAGTTCTTC. This sequence encodes CASSPRGAGIDEQFF. The chain has TRBV11-2 and TRBJ2-1; TRBD2 agrees at 7 bases. Germline V gene sequence: CDR1 SGHAT, CDR2 FQNNGV. V trimming: 5 bases; J trimming: 8 bases; junction bases outside the gene matches: 12. CDR3 length: 15 residues.

This clonotype was counted at least ten times. This chain uses TRBV13 with TRBJ2-5; TRBD1 or TRBD2 may be the D gene (5 bases each). The CDR3 has 13 residues. Germline-derived CDR1 and CDR2 are PRHDT and FYEKMQ (reference sequence). The V end lost 6 bases, the J end lost 3 bases, and 11 bases lay between the germline ends. The CDR3: CASRGDPKETQYF. Written as DNA, the CDR3 is TGTGCCAGCAGAGGGGACCCCAAAGAGACCCAGTACTTC.

This clonotype showed up just a few times. The chain links TRBV29-1 to TRBJ2-3; possible D gene TRBD1, 5 bases. The ends were cut back, 5 bases at V and 3 bases at J, with 15 bases in the middle. CDR3 length: 14 amino acids. The V gene's germline CDR1 is SQVTM and CDR2 ANQGSEA. DNA of the CDR3: TGCAGCGTTCCAGGGTTATTATTGACAGATACGCAGTATTTT. Its translation is CSVPGLLLTDTQYF.

In its sample, this clonotype was seen many times. The chain's CDR3 is CASSFSRASSYNEQFF. The CDR3 bases are TGTGCCAGCAGCTTTAGCCGGGCAAGCTCCTACAATGAGCAGTTCTTC. The chain uses TRBV7-9 and TRBJ2-1; D ambiguous. The CDR3 is made up of 16 amino acids. Germline V lookup: CDR1 SEHNR, CDR2 FQNEAQ (reference sequence). V lost 3 bases, J lost 0 bases, and 12 bases lay in between.

This clonotype has a handful of counts. The CDR3 nucleotides read TGTGCCAGCAGTAGAGAGGGGGGAATATTCACCGGGGAGCTGTTTTTT. Translation: CASSREGGIFTGELFF. The V call is TRBV3-1, the J call TRBJ2-2, with D perhaps TRBD1 or TRBD2 (6 bases each). The ends were cut back, 6 bases at V and 4 bases at J, with 18 bases in the middle. Germline V CDR1 and CDR2: LGHDT, YNNKEL (reference sequence). The CDR3 is 16 amino acids. Based on the CDR3 plus reference TRBV3-1 and TRBJ2-2, the full variable domain is DTAVSQTPKYLVTQMGNDKSIKCEQNLGHDTMYWYKQDSKKFLKIMFSYNNKELIINETVPNRFSPKSPDKAHLNLHINSLELGDSAVYFCASSREGGIFTGELFFGEGSRLTVL.